The following is a T cell receptor beta chain sequence with its context. Its specificity is unknown. This entry comes from a study of molecular identifiers for immune sequencing clone quantification. Study-level points and caveats: Sizes of highly expanded clones could be underestimated through identical TCRs sharing a barcode.

TCRdb reanalysed the PCR reads using MiXCR and keeps one entry per CDR3 protein. Of around 470,000 distinct CDR3 sequences listed, about 21% are singletons. J was trimmed by 5 bases and V by 5 bases; bases with no gene match: 11. The CDR3 loop spans 15 amino acids. V usage is TRBV12-3 or TRBV12-4 and J usage is TRBJ2-5, with 7 nucleotides matching TRBD1. The sequenced material came from naive CD8+ T cells from blood, with Jurkat cell RNA spiked in. Indicated subset: FACS-sorted CD8+CD4-CCR7+CD45RA+ naive T cells. This receptor was taken from a human donor in good health. Some libraries in this study had Jurkat cell RNA spiked in. CDR3 sequence: CASSPTDRAWETQYF. CDR3 bases: TGTGCCAGCAGTCCCACCGACAGGGCATGGGAGACCCAGTACTTC.